One sample yielded the 4 T cell receptor beta chains listed below, sequenced in a study of shared clonotypes between healthy human individuals. Sequenced by immunoSEQ multiplex PCR; TCRdb stores in-frame clones only, minus some. The repertoire holds 500,000 or so clones, with roughly 95% as singletons. The sample taken for sequencing was naive CD4+ T cells sorted from blood. Indicated subset: CD45RA+ positively selected. These receptors were obtained from a woman in her twenties or thirties in good health.

CDR3 sequence: CSVRLAATDTQYF. CDR3 in DNA: TGCAGCGTCCGTCTAGCGGCTACAGATACGCAGTATTTT. V usage is TRBV29-1 and J usage is TRBJ2-3, with 7 positions matching TRBD2. CDR1 and CDR2 (germline): SQVTM, ANQGSEA. V lost 6 bases to trimming and J lost 3 bases; unmatched junction nucleotides: 6. The CDR3 loop spans 13 amino acids.

This chain links TRBV6-5 with TRBJ1-2, with TRBD1 matching 10 bases. Germline values: CDR1 MNHEY, CDR2 SVGAGI. This CDR3 has 14 residues. Losses at the gene ends were 6 bases for V and 7 bases for J; bases not matched to a gene: 8. The CDR3 is CASSQPGQGFGYTF. CDR3 sequence (DNA): TGTGCCAGCAGCCAACCGGGACAGGGGTTTGGCTACACCTTC.

The J gene is TRBJ2-2, the V gene TRBV5-1; TRBD2 matches 9 bases. This CDR3 has 16 residues. The V gene end was trimmed by 2 bases and the J gene end by 1 base; junction bases not matched to a gene: 3. Germline V gene data show CDR1 as SGHRS and CDR2 as YFSETQ. CDR3 nucleotide sequence: TGCGCCAGCAGCTTCCTAGCGGGGCGGAACACCGGGGAGCTGTTTTTT. Protein: CASSFLAGRNTGELFF.

The V gene is TRBV27, the J gene TRBJ1-2; D remains ambiguous. CDR1 is MNHEY and CDR2 is SMNVEV in the germline V gene (reference sequence). Trimming cost V 3 bases and J 1 base, with 6 bases left between them. This CDR3 contains 13 residues. The CDR3 DNA reads as TGTGCCAGCAGTTTCGCAGTTAACTATGGCTACACCTTC. This gives the protein CASSFAVNYGYTF.